One and the same sample provided the 16 T cell receptor beta chains below, sequenced in a study of blood T cells in healthy people across ages (dated by TCRdb to about 2015). The library was produced with 5' RACE. Sequenced using an Illumina HiSeq 2500. The second PCR ran for roughly 7 to 12 cycles and used a J-beta primer mix along with a sample-barcoded 5' primer. TCRdb trimmed the raw reads at Q25, called clones with MiXCR and kept productive beta chains. Merged by CDR3 protein, the rows form single entries marked with the most common genes and DNA. Present in this sample are some 1,500,000 distinct CDR3 sequences, roughly 43% of which were seen just once. The leading ten clones occupy around 4% of the sample. Sequenced material: blood. These receptors came from a woman between 18 and 29 years old in good health.

The chain uses TRBV27 and TRBJ2-1; D is ambiguous. CDR3 length: 16 residues. Germline CDR1 reads MNHEY; CDR2 reads SMNVEV (reference sequence). With 6 bases removed from V and 10 bases from J, the gap between germline ends came to 25 bases. CDR3 sequence reads: CASSPQRYPSSYEQFF. In nucleotides, the CDR3 is TGTGCCAGCAGCCCCCAAAGGTACCCGAGCTCCTACGAGCAGTTCTTC.

This clonotype was seen a handful of times. The chain combines TRBV4-2 with TRBJ2-7; tentative D call: TRBD2 (5 bases). V lost 1 base to trimming and J lost 2 bases, with 15 bases between them. Per germline, CDR1 LGHNA and CDR2 YNFKEQ. The CDR3 contains 16 residues. The CDR3 is CASSQAGSLDTYEQYF. CDR3 nucleotide sequence: TGTGCCAGCAGCCAAGCGGGGTCCCTCGATACCTACGAGCAGTACTTC.

This chain joins TRBV11-2 and TRBJ2-2; D remains unclear. The CDR3 consists of 13 residues. Trimming took 2 bases from V and 3 from J, leaving 4 bases between them. CDR1 and CDR2 from the germline V gene are SGHAT and FQNNGV. The CDR3 protein is CASSLFDTGELFF. The CDR3 DNA is TGTGCCAGCAGCTTATTTGACACCGGGGAGCTGTTTTTT.

There are a few counts of this clonotype. V and J are TRBV7-9 and TRBJ1-6; 7 bases line up with TRBD1. The J segment lost 9 bases and the V segment lost 5 bases, leaving 7 bases of the junction unmatched. Per the germline V gene, CDR1 is SEHNR and CDR2 is FQNEAQ (reference sequence). The CDR3 loop spans 14 amino acids. CDR3 sequence reads: CASSLTGDSSPLHF. In nucleotides, the CDR3 is TGTGCCAGCAGCCTTACAGGGGATTCTTCACCCCTCCACTTT.

This clonotype came up a few times. V gene TRBV5-6 combines with J gene TRBJ2-3, with D perhaps TRBD1 (6 bases). The germline CDR1 and CDR2 sequences are SGHDT and YYEEEE. The V end was cut by 3 bases, the J end by 1 base, with 9 bases between. The CDR3 contains 14 residues. The CDR3 region has the DNA TGTGCCAGCAGCTATCGACAGGGCACAGATACGCAGTATTTT. Its translation: CASSYRQGTDTQYF.

This clonotype was counted many times. Relative to the germline gene, one junction end is altered; a read error may explain this. The rearrangement joins TRBV4-3 to TRBJ2-1, with 10 positions matching TRBD2. The CDR3 sequence is 13 residues long. Looked up from germline, CDR1 is LGHNA and CDR2 is YSLEER. CDR3 sequence: CASSPTSGNEQFF. CDR3 in DNA: TGTGCCAGCAGCCCGACTAGCGGGAATGAGCAGTTCTTC.

This chain joins TRBV28 and TRBJ2-1; D possibly matches TRBD1 or TRBD2 (5 bases each). Between the trimmed V and J ends, which lost 7 bases and 0 bases, there was a span of 16 bases. CDR1 MDHEN and CDR2 SYDVKM come from the germline V gene. This CDR3 contains 16 residues. The CDR3 DNA is TGTGCCAGCACCTCGAGGGACGCCAGCTCCTACAATGAGCAGTTCTTC. Translated, it gives CASTSRDASSYNEQFF.

The gene calls are TRBV5-1 and TRBJ2-1; D remains ambiguous. The CDR3 loop spans 14 amino acids. The germline V gene encodes CDR1 SGHRS and CDR2 YFSETQ. V was clipped by 7 bases and J by 0 bases, with 11 bases between them. Here the CDR3 DNA reads TGCGCCAGCGCGCTAGAGACCTCCTACAATGAGCAGTTCTTC. Translation: CASALETSYNEQFF.

The chain is built from TRBV7-2 and TRBJ2-1; possible D gene TRBD2, 7 bases. The length of the CDR3 is 15 residues. Germline V gene lookup returns CDR1 SGHTA and CDR2 FQGNSA. Trimming left V 1 base short and J 5 bases short, with 12 bases between. CDR3 in DNA: TGTGCCAGCAGCTTAGTCGGGGGGCGTCACAATGAGCAGTTCTTC. This sequence encodes CASSLVGGRHNEQFF. The entire variable domain, with the rest obtained from reference TRBV7-2 and TRBJ2-1, is as follows: GAGVSQSPSNKVTEKGKDVELRCDPISGHTALYWYRQSLGQGLEFLIYFQGNSAPDKSGLPSDRFSAERTGGSVSTLTIQRTQQEDSAVYLCASSLVGGRHNEQFFGPGTRLTVL.

The chain couples TRBV3-1 to TRBJ2-3; D remains unclear. The germline V gene encodes CDR1 LGHDT and CDR2 YNNKEL (reference sequence). V lost 1 base and J 1 base, leaving 15 bases between the germline ends. This CDR3 has 17 amino acids. The CDR3 reads CASSQVRAGPGTDTQYF. In nucleotides, the CDR3 is TGTGCCAGCAGCCAAGTTAGGGCAGGCCCCGGCACAGATACGCAGTATTTT.

The rearrangement uses TRBV12-3 or TRBV12-4 and TRBJ2-4, with 8 bases matching TRBD1. CDR3 length: 13 amino acids. J lost 8 bases, V lost 8 bases, and 8 bases had no gene match. DNA for the CDR3: TGTGCCAGCTCCTTGACAGGGGAAGACATTCAGTACTTC. It yields the protein CASSLTGEDIQYF.

This clonotype was found once. The genes are TRBV4-2 and TRBJ1-4, with no clear D. Trimming removed 8 bases at V and 8 bases at J, with 15 bases between. This CDR3 region has 13 residues. Germline values: CDR1 LGHNA, CDR2 YNFKEQ. CDR3 DNA: TGTGCCAGCTCCCCTTCCGCCGGGGAAAAACTGTTTTTT. Its protein product is CASSPSAGEKLFF.

The rearrangement joins TRBV27 to TRBJ2-1; 7 bases agree with TRBD2. The germline V gene has CDR1 MNHEY and CDR2 SMNVEV (reference sequence). CDR3 length: 16 residues. Trimming removed 8 bases from V and 7 bases from J; junction bases left unmatched: 17. The CDR3 spells CASASEAGDGSNEQFF. CDR3 in DNA: TGTGCCAGCGCATCAGAGGCGGGGGACGGGTCGAATGAGCAGTTCTTC.

This clonotype was seen many times. V is TRBV5-1 and J is TRBJ2-7; D might be TRBD1 (6 bases). Trimming left V 4 bases short and J 2 bases short, with 10 bases between. Per the germline V gene, CDR1 is SGHRS and CDR2 is YFSETQ. The CDR3 extends over 13 amino acids. The DNA for the CDR3 is TGCGCCAGCAGCCTACAGGGAACCTACGAGCAGTACTTC. It yields the protein CASSLQGTYEQYF.

The CDR3 DNA follows: TGTGCCAGCAGCCAAGGGGTCACGGTAAAGACCCAGTACTTC. It is translated as CASSQGVTVKTQYF. V usage is TRBV4-2 and J usage is TRBJ2-5; D call uncertain. The V gene's germline CDR1 is LGHNA and CDR2 YNFKEQ. The V gene lost 1 base and the J gene lost 6 bases, with 12 bases spanning the gap. This CDR3 has 14 residues.

This chain uses TRBV7-9 with TRBJ1-5, with D perhaps TRBD1 (6 bases). V was clipped by 5 bases and J by 1 base, with 15 bases between them. The CDR3 length is 16 residues. The germline V gene encodes CDR1 SEHNR and CDR2 FQNEAQ (reference sequence). CDR3 sequence (DNA): TGTGCCAGCAGCGACGAGACAGGACAGAGCAATCAGCCCCAGCATTTT. Its protein is CASSDETGQSNQPQHF. The entire variable domain, with the rest obtained from reference TRBV7-9 and TRBJ1-5, is as follows: DTGVSQNPRHKITKRGQNVTFRCDPISEHNRLYWYRQTLGQGPEFLTYFQNEAQLEKSRLLSDRFSAERPKGSFSTLEIQRTEQGDSAMYLCASSDETGQSNQPQHFGDGTRLSIL.